This record looks at one TCR beta chain sequence and its context. This clonotype was recorded at least ten times. The specificity of this receptor is unknown. No quality values exist for individual bases; no much larger clone is one base distant. This sample is drawn from a study of early T cells in non-severe SARS-CoV-2 infection (dated by TCRdb to the early 2020s). For context, the study as a whole: Bulk RNA from unsorted whole blood was used for TCR sequencing, so alpha and beta chains could not be paired.

The library came from 5' RACE. Sequencing was carried out with a NextSeq 500. To correct for sequencing error and PCR bias, the TCR library protocol tagged individual cDNA molecules with unique molecular identifiers. Sequencing covered both TCR alpha and beta chains, and within each sample the abundances of alpha and beta sequences were tightly co-correlated. As for the authors' bioinformatics: V gene, J gene and CDR3 annotation of TCR sequences was performed with Decombinator V4. Expanded TCRs were defined as changing significantly between any two time points under a Poisson model with p below 0.0001. Abundances of TCRs were expressed as counts per million after normalisation to the total number of TCRs sequenced in each sample. TRAV1-2 paired with TRAJ12, TRAJ20 or TRAJ33 defined MAIT TCRs, while TRAV10 paired with TRAJ18 defined iNKT TCRs. VDJdb, accessed 1 November 2021, was searched for CMV, EBV and SARS-CoV-2 annotated TCRs, excluding TCRs annotated for multiple antigens. The raw public reads went through TCRdb reprocessing: fastp at Q25, MiXCR clone calling, in-frame beta chains kept. CDR3 protein duplicates are merged, each entry listing the most common genes and DNA. The V and J calls and clone size come from TCRdb's table, not from the authors' own analysis. The sample table records nearly 70,000 distinct CDR3 sequences; roughly 4.5% of these occur just once. Together, the top ten hold roughly 3.6% of the sample.

A case-control design nested within a healthcare worker cohort in London, UK, was used, with weekly nasopharyngeal swab PCR tests and blood sampling performed. Between 23 and 31 March 2020, the week of the UK lockdown, healthcare workers were enrolled and then followed up weekly for as long as 16 weeks. At the junction V is shortened by 0 bases and J by 1 base, with 7 bases in between. From the cysteine up to the phenylalanine, the CDR3 has a length of 16 residues. CDR3 DNA only is kept here, 48 bases in frame from base 1. For CDR1 and CDR2, the germline V gene lists MNHNS and SASEGT. Overall results and qualifications from the work: Matching against VDJdb was skewed toward anti-spike CD8 responses, likely underestimated virus-specific expansions, and missed private and CD4 specificities.

The chain uses TRBV6-1 and TRBJ2-6; the D gene remains uncertain. Here the sequenced sample was whole blood, taken at baseline. This receptor was obtained from an adult who was a healthcare worker with PCR-confirmed SARS-CoV-2 infection or an uninfected control (not recorded which). The donor label of this sample is uncertain. The DNA sequence is TGTGCCAGCAGTGAAGCGGTGGGATCTGGGGCCAACGTCCTGACTTTC. This translates into CASSEAVGSGANVLTF.